The present T cell receptor beta chain was sequenced within a study of graft-versus-host responses after intestinal transplantation. General study results and limits: Graft-donor T cell macrochimerism in patients accompanied high graft-versus-host to host-versus-graft clonal ratios in allografts. Recipient marrow showed GvH clones, some seen first in ileum or blood.

This clone was seen just once. What it binds is not known. Data came from immunoSEQ multiplex PCR; TCRdb stores just in-frame clones and leaves some out. The data show roughly 20,000 clones, with about 65% seen just once and 8% to 9.5% held by the top ten. Germline V gene sequence: CDR1 MNHNY, CDR2 SVGAGI (reference sequence). The CDR3 is 13 amino acids. The V and J ends lost 4 bases and 7 bases respectively, with 14 bases between them. Grafts had their tissue processed, releasing intraepithelial and lamina propria lymphocytes. This clonotype was obtained from a human patient who received an intestinal transplant, so some T cells may come from the graft donor. J is TRBJ2-7 and V is TRBV6-6; D is possibly TRBD2 (5 bases). Sequences were derived from ileum tissue, sampled around 20 days after intestinal transplant. The CDR3 here is CASSLGGLQEQYF. The CDR3 DNA is TGTGCCAGCAGTTTGGGCGGGTTACAGGAGCAGTACTTC.